These 14 T cell receptor beta chains were all obtained from the same sample, sequenced in a study of T-cell reconstitution after alpha-beta-depleted transplantation in children. Preparing the TCRbeta library involved the use of unique molecular identifiers. TCRdb re-called the PCR reads with MiXCR, one entry per CDR3 protein. The data contain roughly 300,000 distinct CDR3 sequences, around a tenth of them singletons. The sample consisted of peripheral blood, taken 180 days after TCRalphabeta/CD19-depleted stem cell transplant. The receptors derive from a male patient between 2 and 10 years old who had a stem cell transplant for chronic granulomatous disease, so the T cells may come from the graft donor.

The chain joins TRBV12-3 or TRBV12-4 to TRBJ1-2; a weak D match, TRBD1 (6 bases). The CDR3 runs to 17 residues. The germline V and J ends were trimmed by 5 bases and 4 bases, with 23 bases remaining between them. The CDR3 loop reads CASSPSPELGARYGYTF. The CDR3 bases are TGTGCCAGCAGTCCCTCCCCAGAATTGGGGGCGCGCTATGGCTACACCTTC.

This clonotype was seen at least ten times. V and J are TRBV4-3 and TRBJ2-3, with D perhaps given as TRBD1 or TRBD2 (6 bases each). This CDR3 has 17 residues. The V end lost 4 bases, the J end lost 4 bases, and 21 bases lay between the germline ends. In germline, CDR1 is LGHNA, CDR2 YSLEER. CDR3 sequence (DNA): TGCGCCAGCAGCCCTGAGGTTTGGGGGGCGAAGTCAGATACGCAGTATTTT. It encodes CASSPEVWGAKSDTQYF.

The table lists this clonotype with many counts. V gene TRBV20-1 combines with J gene TRBJ2-2; D unclear. V was pared by 2 bases and J by 8 bases, with 9 bases between. CDR3 size: 12 residues. Germline V gene sequence: CDR1 DFQATT, CDR2 SNEGSKA (reference sequence). CDR3 residues: CSARPRVGELFF. CDR3 nucleotides: TGCAGTGCTAGACCAAGAGTGGGGGAGCTGTTTTTT.

In this sample, this clonotype turned up many times. The chain couples TRBV20-1 to TRBJ2-6, with D unclear. Germline values: CDR1 DFQATT, CDR2 SNEGSKA (reference sequence). The CDR3 totals 16 residues. V was pared by 0 bases and J by 3 bases, with 12 bases between. The CDR3 protein is CSARDLLTGGANVLTF. CDR3 in DNA: TGCAGTGCTAGAGATCTTTTGACCGGTGGGGCCAACGTCCTGACTTTC.

This clonotype has a count of ten or more. This sequence joins TRBV3-1 and TRBJ2-1, with TRBD2 identical over 9 bases. J lost 4 bases, V lost 0 bases, and 7 bases had no gene match. The CDR3 length is 17 residues. Germline V gives CDR1 LGHDT, CDR2 YNNKEL (reference sequence). The DNA of the CDR3 is TGTGCCAGCAGCCAAGAAAGGCTAGCGGGATGGTACAATGAGCAGTTCTTC. This codes for CASSQERLAGWYNEQFF.

This clonotype has a count of ten or more. The chain recombines TRBV7-2 with TRBJ2-7, with 12 positions matching TRBD2. This CDR3 region has 15 residues. Trimming cost V 4 bases and J 5 bases; bases outside gene matches: 6. Germline V lookup: CDR1 SGHTA, CDR2 FQGNSA. CDR3 in amino acids: CASSSSGGAGDEQYF. CDR3 sequence (DNA): TGTGCCAGCAGCTCTAGCGGGGGGGCCGGCGACGAGCAGTACTTC.

For the CDR3, the DNA is TGTGCCAGTAGTACCCGGGCAGGGAACGAGCAGTACTTC. This translates into CASSTRAGNEQYF. The rearrangement joins TRBV19 to TRBJ2-7; TRBD1 might be the D (5 bases). The CDR3 is made up of 13 amino acids. CDR1 is LNHDA, CDR2 SQIVND, per germline (reference sequence). Trimming took off 4 bases at V and 5 bases at J, with 12 bases between the two ends.

This clonotype came up many times. The chain links TRBV5-1 to TRBJ1-6; D might be TRBD1 (6 bases). In germline, CDR1 is SGHRS, CDR2 YFSETQ. The CDR3 runs to 15 residues. Trimming took 3 bases from V and 9 from J, leaving 16 bases between them. For the CDR3, the DNA is TGCGCCAGCAGCTCTACGGGGGCCTTAGGTTCACCCCTCCACTTT. It encodes CASSSTGALGSPLHF.

This clonotype was counted at least ten times. This rearrangement joins TRBV5-4 to TRBJ2-3; no firm D call. CDR1 is SGHNT, CDR2 YYREEE, per germline (reference sequence). The CDR3 covers 15 residues. Deletions cut 0 bases from V and 0 bases from J, with 8 bases between. CDR3 region: CASSLDGSSTDTQYF. The CDR3 DNA follows: TGTGCCAGCAGCTTGGATGGCAGCAGCACAGATACGCAGTATTTT.

This clonotype was recorded many times. The V call is TRBV7-8, the J call TRBJ2-2; TRBD1 might be the D (6 bases). The CDR3 sequence is 16 residues long. V shed 5 bases and J shed 6 bases, with 19 bases lying between them. Germline V gives CDR1 SGHVS, CDR2 FQNEAQ. The chain's CDR3 is CASSPRRQGRSGELFF. Written as DNA, the CDR3 is TGTGCCAGCAGCCCCAGGAGGCAGGGGCGCTCCGGGGAGCTGTTTTTT.

Ten or more counts support this clonotype. V usage is TRBV15 and J usage is TRBJ2-2; D may be TRBD1 (6 bases). Germline lookup yields CDR1 LNHNV and CDR2 YYDKDF (reference sequence). V was trimmed by 2 bases and J by 6 bases, leaving 7 bases between them. CDR3 length: 13 amino acids. The CDR3 DNA reads TGTGCCACCAGCAGACAGGGGCCCGGGGAGCTGTTTTTT. It encodes CATSRQGPGELFF.

This clonotype was found many times. The chain links TRBV25-1 to TRBJ2-1; D not resolved. V gave up 8 bases and J gave up 6 bases, with 11 bases separating them. Germline V lookup: CDR1 MGHDK, CDR2 SYGVNS. This CDR3 region has 12 residues. CDR3 region: CASRTASNEQFF. Written as DNA, the CDR3 is TGTGCCAGCCGGACGGCCTCCAATGAGCAGTTCTTC.

This clonotype has a count of ten or more. The chain recombines TRBV10-3 with TRBJ2-7; the D gene is possibly TRBD1 (6 bases). Between the trimmed V and J ends, which lost 2 bases and 0 bases, there was a span of 8 bases. This CDR3 has 14 amino acids. CDR1 is ENHRY and CDR2 is SYGVKD in the germline V gene. CDR3 nucleotide sequence: TGTGCCATCAGTGAGCGGGACAACTCCTACGAGCAGTACTTC. Protein: CAISERDNSYEQYF.

This clonotype was observed many times. The chain has TRBV29-1 and TRBJ1-3; possibly TRBD1 for D (5 bases). The CDR3 runs to 13 residues. V shed 7 bases and J shed 0 bases, with 10 bases lying between them. Germline-derived CDR1 and CDR2 are SQVTM and ANQGSEA. The CDR3 bases are TGCAGCGGGATGGGACTCTCTGGAAACACCATATATTTT. It is translated as CSGMGLSGNTIYF.